This entry describes one TCR beta chain. As yet, its antigen is unknown. The sample is drawn from a study of cytomegalovirus exposure and HLA in healthy donors. Overall study findings and caveats: Earlier analysis yielded a pattern in which most TCR beta V segments were productive about 90% or about 30% of the time.

Amplification used 60 Vbeta primers and 13 Jbeta primers. The repertoire was sequenced with immunoSEQ multiplex PCR; TCRdb's copy has only in-frame clones and lacks some. Found here are around 110,000 clones, about four fifths of them singletons; the top ten hold 3%. Germline values: CDR1 KGHSH, CDR2 LQKENI. The CDR3 has 13 amino acids. The ends were cut back, 5 bases at V and 1 base at J, with 8 bases in the middle. This receptor was taken from a woman between 18 and 29 years old in good health and CMV-seropositive. V usage is TRBV18 and J usage is TRBJ2-5; a weak D match, TRBD1 (5 bases). The sequenced material came from PBMCs. The CDR3 sequence is CASSRQSQETQYF. CDR3 nucleotide sequence: TGTGCCAGCTCAAGACAGAGCCAAGAGACCCAGTACTTC. Using reference TRBV18 and TRBJ2-5 for the parts outside the CDR3, the full variable domain is NAGVMQNPRHLVRRRGQEARLRCSPMKGHSHVYWYRQLPEEGLKFMVYLQKENIIDESGMPKERFSAEFPKEGPSILRIQQVVRGDSAAYFCASSRQSQETQYFGPGTRLLVL.